These T cell receptor beta chains were read from a single sample in a study of response to subunit inactivated influenza vaccine. In TCRdb, the RT-PCR reads were re-called with MiXCR into one record per CDR3 protein. The table includes 700,000 to 900,000 distinct CDR3 sequences, about 20% detected once. The sequences come from PBMCs from blood, collected around 5 days after vaccination. The receptors originated from a man between 45 and 60 years old who received an inactivated influenza vaccine. CDR3s include the opening cysteine and the closing phenylalanine or tryptophan. The D gene is left open where the match is weak. Clone size is not always given. Where it is, it says once, few, many or a class for expanded clones.

j_call clone_size d_call v_call cdr3_aa cdr3_nt
TRBJ2-3 NA NA TRBV9 CASSVEQSRTDTQYF TGTGCCAGCAGCGTAGAGCAATCTCGCACAGATACGCAGTATTTT
TRBJ2-3 NA NA TRBV12-3/TRBV12-4 CASTSNRGGGSTDTQYF TGTGCCAGCACCTCGAACAGGGGGGGAGGGAGCACAGATACGCAGTATTTT
TRBJ2-7 NA NA TRBV4-2 CASSQTRIFSSYEQYF TGTGCCAGCAGCCAAACACGGATATTTAGCTCCTACGAGCAGTACTTC
TRBJ2-7 few TRBD1 TRBV7-8 CASSTSRGRGEQYF TGTGCCAGCAGCACTTCCAGGGGGCGAGGCGAGCAGTACTTC
TRBJ1-5 few NA TRBV6-1 CASSEFRYSNQPQHF TGTGCCAGCAGTGAGTTTAGGTATAGCAATCAGCCCCAGCATTTT
TRBJ2-7 few TRBD2 TRBV20-1 CSARDSGRAGYEQYF TGCAGTGCCAGAGATTCCGGGAGGGCCGGTTACGAGCAGTACTTC
TRBJ2-1 NA NA TRBV7-9 CASSRTDPNEQFF TGTGCCAGCAGCAGGACAGACCCCAATGAGCAGTTCTTC
TRBJ2-5 few TRBD2 TRBV12-3/TRBV12-4 CASSPPRASGGEETQYF TGTGCCAGCAGCCCTCCCCGAGCTAGCGGGGGGGAAGAGACCCAGTACTTC
TRBJ2-3 NA TRBD1 TRBV7-9 CASQGQGRTDTQYF TGTGCCAGCCAAGGACAGGGAAGGACAGATACGCAGTATTTT
TRBJ2-7 NA NA TRBV3-1 CASSPRVGLLTMEDF TGTGCCAGCAGCCCCAGAGTAGGACTACTGACTATGGAGGACTTC
TRBJ1-6 once TRBD1 TRBV15 CATSGDRGRANVHF TGTGCCACCAGCGGGGACAGGGGGCGAGCAAATGTCCACTTT
TRBJ2-5 NA NA TRBV5-1 CASSTEWYQETQYF TGCGCCAGCAGCACGGAATGGTACCAAGAGACCCAGTACTTC
TRBJ1-2 few TRBD1 TRBV7-9 CASSFGTGAYGYTF TGTGCCAGCAGCTTCGGGACAGGGGCCTATGGCTACACCTTC
TRBJ1-4 NA NA TRBV5-1 CASSLASATNEKLFF TGCGCCAGCAGCTTGGCATCAGCAACTAATGAAAAACTGTTTTTT
TRBJ2-3 NA TRBD2 TRBV12-3/TRBV12-4 CASRGLATQQDTQYF TGTGCCAGCAGGGGACTAGCGACGCAGCAGGATACGCAGTATTTT
TRBJ1-2 NA NA TRBV10-2 CASSREGGYTF TGCGCCAGCAGTCGGGAGGGAGGCTACACCTTC
TRBJ1-5 many TRBD1 TRBV10-3 CAIRGQGNQPQHF TGTGCCATCAGGGGACAGGGGAATCAGCCCCAGCATTTT
TRBJ2-2 few TRBD1 TRBV5-1 CASSSTGGSGELFF TGCGCCAGCAGCTCGACAGGGGGCTCCGGGGAGCTGTTTTTT
TRBJ1-5 few NA TRBV10-3 CASAGTVSGSQPQHF TGTGCCTCCGCGGGGACTGTTTCTGGGAGTCAGCCCCAGCATTTT
TRBJ2-7 NA NA TRBV9 CASSVGVGVWVQQYF TGTGCCAGCAGCGTAGGGGTTGGTGTGTGGGTCCAGCAGTACTTC
TRBJ2-2 NA NA TRBV9 CASSYSVAGELFF TGTGCCAGCAGTTATAGCGTGGCCGGGGAGCTGTTTTTT
TRBJ2-3 few TRBD2 TRBV10-2 CASSRRGGRDTQYF TGCGCCAGCAGTCGGCGGGGGGGCCGTGATACGCAGTATTTT
TRBJ2-4 NA TRBD1 TRBV28 CASSVQIRDRGNIQYF TGTGCCAGCAGCGTCCAAATCCGGGACAGGGGTAACATTCAGTACTTC
TRBJ2-2 few TRBD1 TRBV4-3 CASRHQGAGGELFF TGCGCCAGCAGGCATCAGGGGGCAGGCGGGGAGCTGTTTTTT
TRBJ1-1 few NA TRBV12-3/TRBV12-4 CASSTKVNTEAFF TGTGCCAGCAGTACGAAGGTGAACACTGAAGCTTTCTTT
TRBJ2-3 NA TRBD2 TRBV9 CASSVTSGGATDTQYF TGTGCCAGCAGCGTAACTAGCGGGGGGGCAACAGATACGCAGTATTTT
TRBJ2-1 NA NA TRBV2 CASTPERARHNEQFF TGTGCCAGCACCCCGGAGAGGGCTCGGCACAATGAGCAGTTCTTC
TRBJ2-7 NA NA TRBV20-1 CSASPGGATSYEQYF TGCAGTGCTAGCCCCGGCGGGGCCACCTCCTACGAGCAGTACTTC
TRBJ1-1 few TRBD1 TRBV7-9 CASSFRGVNTEAFF TGTGCCAGCAGCTTCAGGGGGGTGAACACTGAAGCTTTCTTT
TRBJ1-6 NA NA TRBV28 CASSRGRGSSYNSPLHF TGTGCCAGCAGCCGGGGACGGGGAAGCTCCTATAATTCACCCCTCCACTTT
TRBJ2-3 NA TRBD1 TRBV14 CASSHPGTGVSVETDTQYF TGTGCCAGCAGCCACCCCGGGACAGGGGTGTCTGTTGAGACAGATACGCAGTATTTT
TRBJ1-2 NA NA TRBV6-5 CASSSTSGRENYGYTF TGTGCCAGCAGTTCCACAAGCGGAAGGGAGAATTATGGCTACACCTTC
TRBJ1-4 NA TRBD1 TRBV7-8 CASSWRQGSNEKLFF TGTGCCAGCAGCTGGAGACAGGGATCAAATGAAAAACTGTTTTTT
TRBJ2-2 few TRBD2 TRBV6-5 CASSSQAGGPTGELFF TGTGCCAGCAGTTCTCAAGCGGGAGGCCCCACCGGGGAGCTGTTTTTT
TRBJ2-7 few NA TRBV12-3/TRBV12-4 CASRATETYEQYF TGTGCCAGCAGGGCGACTGAGACCTACGAGCAGTACTTC
TRBJ2-3 NA NA TRBV19 CASKTVEFTDTQYF TGTGCCAGTAAAACGGTGGAGTTCACAGATACGCAGTATTTT
TRBJ2-5 few NA TRBV12-3/TRBV12-4 CASTFTGDPFETQYF TGTGCCAGCACTTTCACGGGGGACCCTTTTGAGACCCAGTACTTC
TRBJ2-5 few TRBD1 TRBV12-3/TRBV12-4 CASSQNRGSGETQYF TGTGCCAGCAGTCAAAACAGGGGATCCGGGGAGACCCAGTACTTC
TRBJ2-2 few NA TRBV20-1 CSASRDIKTGELFF TGCAGTGCTAGCCGGGACATTAAAACCGGGGAGCTGTTTTTT
TRBJ2-3 few TRBD2 TRBV20-1 CSATPLVGGALGTDTQYF TGCAGTGCTACCCCGTTGGTGGGAGGGGCGCTCGGCACAGATACGCAGTATTTT
TRBJ2-1 few TRBD2 TRBV9 CASSHTSGRANEQFF TGTGCCAGCAGCCATACTAGCGGGAGGGCCAATGAGCAGTTCTTC
TRBJ1-3 NA NA TRBV6-1 CASKFGISGNTIYF TGTGCCAGCAAATTTGGGATCTCTGGAAACACCATATATTTT
TRBJ2-5 NA NA TRBV28 CASTPGPPETQYF TGTGCCAGCACCCCAGGGCCACCAGAGACCCAGTACTTC
TRBJ2-1 few TRBD2 TRBV5-1 CASSGLAGGPNEQFF TGCGCCAGCAGCGGACTAGCGGGGGGGCCGAATGAGCAGTTCTTC
TRBJ2-3 NA NA TRBV7-9 CASSSPLTWTDTQYF TGTGCCAGCAGCTCCCCGTTGACGTGGACAGATACGCAGTATTTT
TRBJ2-3 NA NA TRBV10-3 CAISPGAPDTQYF TGTGCCATCAGTCCCGGGGCCCCAGATACGCAGTATTTT
TRBJ1-2 NA NA TRBV7-9 CASSPWTASEYGYTF TGTGCCAGCAGCCCCTGGACAGCATCAGAGTATGGCTACACCTTC
TRBJ2-7 many TRBD2 TRBV7-6 CASSSSPTSGYYEQYF TGTGCCAGCAGCTCTTCCCCGACTAGCGGGTATTACGAGCAGTACTTC
TRBJ2-7 NA TRBD1 TRBV6-1 CASRRGQGYEQYF TGTGCCAGCAGAAGAGGACAGGGCTACGAGCAGTACTTC
TRBJ2-1 many TRBD1 TRBV7-2 CASSSDRGIHNEQFF TGTGCCAGCAGCTCGGACAGGGGTATACACAATGAGCAGTTCTTC
TRBJ1-1 few TRBD1 TRBV20-1 CSANLLDRVNTEAFF TGCAGTGCTAACCTCCTCGACAGGGTGAACACTGAAGCTTTCTTT
TRBJ2-7 few NA TRBV5-1 CASSLVAMGSANEQYF TGCGCCAGCAGCTTGGTCGCGATGGGATCAGCCAACGAGCAGTACTTC
TRBJ1-2 NA NA TRBV12-3/TRBV12-4 CASSLWGDYGYTF TGTGCCAGCAGTTTGTGGGGGGACTATGGCTACACCTTC
TRBJ1-5 NA NA TRBV9 CASSVDQGNQPQHF TGTGCCAGCAGCGTAGATCAGGGCAATCAGCCCCAGCATTTT